The 10 T cell receptor beta chains given below trace back to one sample, sequenced in a study of vaccination effects on CD4 cells after COVID-19. The ViraFEST assay expanded antigen-specific CD4+ T cells with viral peptide pools before sequencing. Following a roughly 9-day culture, CD4+ T cells were purified. No vaccinee had earlier SARS-CoV-2 infection, and nucleocapsid antibodies were negative. Their target antigens are unknown. Sequencing was performed with immunoSEQ multiplex PCR; in TCRdb, only in-frame clones are kept and a portion is missing. The sample has roughly 20,000 clones; 73% are singletons. The specimen was CD4+ T cells from PBMCs cultured with HCoV-NL63 spike peptides, collected before COVID-19 vaccination. The receptors stem from a human donor who received a COVID-19 vaccine.

The chain couples TRBV4-2 to TRBJ2-1; D gene uncertain. The V gene lost 4 bases and the J gene lost 2 bases, with 6 bases spanning the gap. The CDR3 length is 13 residues. Germline CDR1 is LGHNA and CDR2 is YNFKEQ. In DNA form, the CDR3 reads TGTGCCAGCAGCCGTACGCCCTACAATGAGCAGTTCTTC. As protein: CASSRTPYNEQFF.

This chain joins TRBV29-1 and TRBJ2-7, with D possibly being TRBD2 (5 bases). There are 15 residues in the CDR3. Trimming removed 4 bases from V and 2 bases from J, with 18 bases in between. Germline-derived CDR1 and CDR2 are SQVTM and ANQGSEA. This chain's CDR3 is CSVVSPAGMTYEQYF. The CDR3 coding sequence is TGCAGCGTTGTTTCCCCGGCGGGCATGACCTACGAGCAGTACTTC.

This clone has just a few counts. This chain links TRBV7-2 with TRBJ1-5; D unclear. Trimming left V 1 base short and J 2 bases short, with 9 bases between. CDR3 length equals 15 residues. From germline, CDR1 is SGHTA and CDR2 FQGNSA. As DNA, the CDR3 is TGTGCCAGCAGCTTAGGACCCCAGGGCAATCAGCCCCAGCATTTT. It specifies CASSLGPQGNQPQHF.

This clone turned up a few times. The rearrangement joins TRBV9 to TRBJ1-2; TRBD1 agrees at 8 bases. The CDR3 loop spans 13 amino acids. V trimming: 3 bases; J trimming: 5 bases; junction bases outside the gene matches: 3. Germline lookup yields CDR1 SGDLS and CDR2 YYNGEE. The CDR3 DNA sequence: TGTGCCAGCAGCGACAGGACAGGGTATGGCTACACCTTC. Translation: CASSDRTGYGYTF.

V gene TRBV7-9 combines with J gene TRBJ2-3; D is unclear. The CDR3 has 13 amino acids. Germline V gene data show CDR1 as SEHNR and CDR2 as FQNEAQ (reference sequence). Trimming cost V 1 base and J 6 bases, with 8 bases left between them. The CDR3 coding sequence is TGTGCCAGCAGCTTAGGGACCGGCGATACGCAGTATTTT. Translating it yields CASSLGTGDTQYF.

J is TRBJ2-3 and V is TRBV4-1, with D tentatively TRBD1 or TRBD2 (5 bases each). Germline lookup yields CDR1 MGHRA and CDR2 YSYEKL. The CDR3 spans 15 residues. Between the trimmed V and J ends, which lost 4 bases and 0 bases, there was a span of 11 bases. Written as DNA, the CDR3 is TGCGCCAGCAGCCTCCAGAGGGGTAGCACAGATACGCAGTATTTT. Protein sequence: CASSLQRGSTDTQYF.

This sequence joins TRBV30 and TRBJ1-1; D is uncertain. The V gene lost 4 bases and the J gene lost 8 bases, with 11 bases spanning the gap. CDR1 and CDR2 from the germline V gene are GTSNPN and SVGIG (reference sequence). The CDR3 has 11 amino acids. The CDR3: CAWTRYAEAFF. For the CDR3, the DNA is TGTGCCTGGACCAGATATGCGGAAGCTTTCTTT.

The genes are TRBV30 and TRBJ1-3; 9 nucleotides line up with TRBD1. V lost 2 bases to trimming and J lost 1 base; unmatched junction nucleotides: 9. Germline V gives CDR1 GTSNPN, CDR2 SVGIG (reference sequence). This CDR3 contains 17 residues. The CDR3 loop reads CAWSPLGTGSSGNTIYF. The CDR3 DNA is TGTGCCTGGAGTCCACTCGGGACAGGGTCGTCTGGAAACACCATATATTTT.

The chain uses TRBV18 and TRBJ2-3; TRBD2 is a possible D gene (5 bases). Germline lookup yields CDR1 KGHSH and CDR2 LQKENI. This CDR3 is built from 14 residues. Trimming pared 3 bases from V and 6 bases from J, leaving 13 bases between. CDR3 sequence (DNA): TGTGCCAGCTCACCGACGGGTTCTAGCGATACGCAGTATTTT. This codes for CASSPTGSSDTQYF.

This chain connects TRBV6-5 to TRBJ2-7, with 11 bases fitting TRBD2. The CDR3 has 16 amino acids. CDR1 and CDR2 (germline): MNHEY, SVGAGI. J gave up 2 bases and V 2 bases, and 5 bases lay outside the gene matches. The CDR3 DNA sequence: TGTGCCAGCAGTTACACGACTAGCGGGGACCCCTACGAGCAGTACTTC. Translated: CASSYTTSGDPYEQYF.